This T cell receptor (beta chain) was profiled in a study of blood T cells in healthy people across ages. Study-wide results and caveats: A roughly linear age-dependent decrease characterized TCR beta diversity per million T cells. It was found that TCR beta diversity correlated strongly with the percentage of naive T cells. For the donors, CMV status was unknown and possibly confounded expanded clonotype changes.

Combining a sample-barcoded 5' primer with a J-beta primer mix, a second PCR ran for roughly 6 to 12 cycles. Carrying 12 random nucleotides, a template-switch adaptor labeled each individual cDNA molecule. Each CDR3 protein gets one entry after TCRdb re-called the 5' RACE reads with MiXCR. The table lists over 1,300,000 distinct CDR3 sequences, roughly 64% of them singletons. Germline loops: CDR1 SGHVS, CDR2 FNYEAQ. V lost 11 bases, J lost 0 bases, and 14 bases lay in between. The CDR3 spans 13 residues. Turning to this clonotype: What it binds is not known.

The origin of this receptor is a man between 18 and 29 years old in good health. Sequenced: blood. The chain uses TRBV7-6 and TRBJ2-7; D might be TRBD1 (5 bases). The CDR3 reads CAVTGTNSYEQYF. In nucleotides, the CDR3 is TGTGCCGTAACAGGCACCAACTCCTACGAGCAGTACTTC. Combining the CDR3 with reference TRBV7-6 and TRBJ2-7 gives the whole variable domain GAGVSQSPRYKVTKRGQDVALRCDPISGHVSLYWYRQALGQGPEFLTYFNYEAQQDKSGLPNDRFSAERPEGSISTLTIQRTEQRDSAMYRCAVTGTNSYEQYFGPGTRLTVT.